This TCR beta chain appears in the sequencing data of a study of regulatory T cells in long-lasting Graves disease. Points from the study as a whole: Comparison showed that persistent patients shared more public clonotypes (2,741) than new patients (roughly 1,000). Patients whose Graves' disease persisted exhibited lower TCR diversity than those newly diagnosed.

Remarks on this clonotype: Its antigen is unknown.

Time point of the sample: persistent/refractory GD, antithyroid drugs over 5 years with positive TRAb. The TCR library was prepared using RNA isolated from PBMCs. Researchers made TCR beta libraries by using iRepertoire HTBI primers and running Arm-PCR on CDR3 regions. TCRdb reprocessed the multiplex PCR reads via MiXCR and lists one record per CDR3 protein. The sample holds 400,000 to 500,000 distinct CDR3 sequences, approximately 21% seen once. The sequencing here drew on peripheral blood mononuclear cells (PBMCs), taken when the disease was refractory, from a patient treated with antithyroid drugs. The sequence came from a female donor with Graves disease.

The CDR3 bases are TGTGCCAGCAGCTTGGTTGGGGGGAAGGCTTTCTTT. It is translated as CASSLVGGKAFF. V and J are TRBV5-5 and TRBJ1-1; the D gene is possibly TRBD1 (5 bases). The CDR3 extends over 12 amino acids. Looked up from germline, CDR1 is SGHKS and CDR2 is YYEKEE (reference sequence). V was clipped by 0 bases and J by 11 bases, with 11 bases between them.